This T cell receptor beta chain was identified during a study of blood T cell repertoires in COVID-19. Whole-study context: Acute and convalescent COVID-19 specimens originated in the United States, Italy and Spain.

Original handling: Reference gene primer amplification gave nucleated cell count estimates. Using immunoSEQ multiplex PCR, the repertoire was profiled, and TCRdb retains in-frame clones only, with some absent. For V, J and clone size, that table is used; D and trimming come from the DNA. Among a few hundred thousand clones listed, about 85% were seen once. The TCR originated in a man aged 60 to 69 with acute or convalescent COVID-19. Sequenced sample: peripheral blood.

Written as DNA, the CDR3 is TGTGCCAGCAGTGAATCGTTCGGGGGAGGTGACTATGGCTACACCTTC. This translates into CASSESFGGGDYGYTF. The chain couples TRBV25-1 to TRBJ1-2, with D perhaps TRBD1 (5 bases). The germline V gene has CDR1 MGHDK and CDR2 SYGVNS. Trimming took off 1 base at V and 3 bases at J, with 15 bases between the two ends. This CDR3 has 16 residues.